Listed below are T cell receptor beta chains from one sample, sequenced in a study of blood T cell repertoires in COVID-19. Sequenced by immunoSEQ multiplex PCR; TCRdb stores in-frame clones only, minus some. The repertoire consists of approximately 60,000 clones, with about 82% occurring once and the leading ten covering around 19%. Sequencing was performed on peripheral blood. Source of these receptors: a human donor in a cohort sampled during active COVID-19. The CDR3 runs from the conserved cysteine through the conserved F or W. The D gene is left open where the match is weak. Clone size, where shown, is once, few, many, or a class for clones that have expanded.

CDR3 DNA	CDR3 protein	J gene	D gene	clone size	V gene
TGTGCCAGCAGTCCTGACTTCTACAATGAGCAGTTCTTC	CASSPDFYNEQFF	TRBJ2-1	.	.	TRBV6-5
TGTGCCAGCAGTCCCAGACCGGGACAGGGGGGGACTAATCATGGCTACACCTTC	CASSPRPGQGGTNHGYTF	TRBJ1-2	TRBD1	once	TRBV27
TGCAGTGCTAGTGGGACAGGGGTCGGGGAGCTGTTTTTT	CSASGTGVGELFF	TRBJ2-2	TRBD1	.	TRBV20-1
TGTGCCTGGAGTGGAGAGCACTCTGGGGCCAACGTCCTGACTTTC	CAWSGEHSGANVLTF	TRBJ2-6	.	.	TRBV30
TGTGCCAGCGCCACCCAGGGGGATCAGCCCCAGCATTTT	CASATQGDQPQHF	TRBJ1-5	TRBD1	.	TRBV7-2
TGTGCCAGCAGCTTAGGAAGGGCGGATCATTGGAGGGTAGATGAAAAACTGTTTTTT	CASSLGRADHWRVDEKLFF	TRBJ1-4	.	.	TRBV7-8
TGCGCCAGCAGCCATGGCACAGGGAGCTCCTACGAGCAGTACTTC	CASSHGTGSSYEQYF	TRBJ2-7	.	.	TRBV4-1
TGTGCCAGTAGTTTCCGACAGGGGTACGAGCAGTACTTC	CASSFRQGYEQYF	TRBJ2-7	TRBD1	.	TRBV19
TGTGCCAGCAGCGGCCAGATGGCTGGTTACGAAAAACTGTTTTTT	CASSGQMAGYEKLFF	TRBJ1-4	.	.	TRBV7-2
TGTGCCAGCAGTTGGGACAGGGAGAATGAAAAACTGTTTTTT	CASSWDRENEKLFF	TRBJ1-4	TRBD1	.	TRBV2
TGTGCCAGCAGCTCCTCGGACAGTACCTACGAGCAGTACTTC	CASSSSDSTYEQYF	TRBJ2-7	.	.	TRBV13
TGTGCCAGCTCACCACAACTTCGGGTTGAGCAGTTCTTC	CASSPQLRVEQFF	TRBJ2-1	.	.	TRBV18
TGTGCCAGCCACAGGGGCCCTCAAGAGACCCAGTACTTC	CASHRGPQETQYF	TRBJ2-5	TRBD1	.	TRBV19
TGTGCCAGCAGTCCTGGGACAGGGGGCTCCTACGAGCAGTACTTC	CASSPGTGGSYEQYF	TRBJ2-7	TRBD1	.	TRBV27
TGTGCCAGCAGCCCGGGACAGGGGACGGTCGGCTACAATGAGCAGTTCTTC	CASSPGQGTVGYNEQFF	TRBJ2-1	TRBD1	.	TRBV5-4
TGTGCCAGTAGTATAGGAGGCGGGACTAGCACAGATACGCAGTATTTT	CASSIGGGTSTDTQYF	TRBJ2-3	.	.	TRBV19
TGTGCCAGCGGAGTTTTAACGGGCGGGGGGGCGGAGACCCAGTACTTC	CASGVLTGGGAETQYF	TRBJ2-5	TRBD2	.	TRBV7-2
TGTGCCAGCAGCCCGCAGACTAGCGGGGGGGTTGAGCAGTTCTTC	CASSPQTSGGVEQFF	TRBJ2-1	TRBD2	medium-sized	TRBV7-2
TGTGCCAGCAGCTTAGTATCCAGGGGAGAGACCCAGTACTTC	CASSLVSRGETQYF	TRBJ2-5	.	.	TRBV7-8
TGTGCCAGCAGCTTAGCGTTGGGGGCTGGGTCGAATGAGCAGTTCTTC	CASSLALGAGSNEQFF	TRBJ2-1	.	.	TRBV7-2
TGCGCCAGCACCCTGGACAGGGCTAGCACAGATACGCAGTATTTT	CASTLDRASTDTQYF	TRBJ2-3	TRBD1	.	TRBV10-2
TGTGCCAGCAGCTTAGGACAGGACCCATCCTACGAGCAGTACTTC	CASSLGQDPSYEQYF	TRBJ2-7	.	.	TRBV7-2
TGCGCCAGCGGGCGGGAATACCAAGAGACCCAGTACTTC	CASGREYQETQYF	TRBJ2-5	.	.	TRBV10-2
TGTGCCAGCAGCGCAGGGGTACATGCAGATACGCAGTATTTT	CASSAGVHADTQYF	TRBJ2-3	.	.	TRBV11-3
TGTGCCACCAGTGACCGACAGAACTATGGCTACACCTTC	CATSDRQNYGYTF	TRBJ1-2	.	.	TRBV24-1
TGCGCCAGCACCCCTGGTCCCGGACTAGGGGGGGCCGGGGAGCTGTTTTTT	CASTPGPGLGGAGELFF	TRBJ2-2	.	.	TRBV10-2